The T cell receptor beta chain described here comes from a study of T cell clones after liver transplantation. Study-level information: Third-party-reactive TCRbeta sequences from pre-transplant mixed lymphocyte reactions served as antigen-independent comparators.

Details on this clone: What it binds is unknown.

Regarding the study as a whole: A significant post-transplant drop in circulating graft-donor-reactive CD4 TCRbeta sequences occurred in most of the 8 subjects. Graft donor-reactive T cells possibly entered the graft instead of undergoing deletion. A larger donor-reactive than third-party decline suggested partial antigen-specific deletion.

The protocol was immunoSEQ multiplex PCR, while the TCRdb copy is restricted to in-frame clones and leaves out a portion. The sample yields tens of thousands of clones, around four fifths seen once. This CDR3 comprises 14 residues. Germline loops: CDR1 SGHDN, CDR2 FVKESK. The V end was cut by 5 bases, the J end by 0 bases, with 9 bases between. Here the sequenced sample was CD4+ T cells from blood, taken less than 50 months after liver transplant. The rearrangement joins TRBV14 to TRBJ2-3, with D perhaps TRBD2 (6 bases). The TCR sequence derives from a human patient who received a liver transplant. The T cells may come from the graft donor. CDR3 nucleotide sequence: TGTGCCAGCAGCGGCGGGGCTAGCACAGATACGCAGTATTTT. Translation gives CASSGGASTDTQYF.